This T cell receptor (beta chain) was sequenced during a study of T cell changes during pregnancy in multiple sclerosis. The CDR3 has 15 amino acids. CDR1 and CDR2 (germline): MGHRA, YSYEKL. V shed 0 bases and J shed 4 bases, with 12 bases lying between them. Using immunoSEQ multiplex PCR, the repertoire was profiled, and TCRdb retains in-frame clones only, with some absent. The sample holds about 29,000 clones; around 89% are singletons and the top ten take less than 8%. The source material was CD8+ T cells from peripheral blood mononuclear cells, sampled after pregnancy. The clonotype originates from a female donor with multiple sclerosis, enrolled in a pregnancy study. The chain joins TRBV4-1 to TRBJ1-2; TRBD1 might be the D (6 bases). The CDR3 DNA reads TGCGCCAGCAGCCAAGATAGAGGACAGTTCTATGGCTACACCTTC. It specifies CASSQDRGQFYGYTF.